The source of this T cell receptor (beta chain) is a study of blood T cell repertoires in COVID-19. Study in general: Samples taken during acute and convalescent COVID-19 were collected in the United States, Italy and Spain. The analysed material was cDNA or gDNA that came from T cells, B-cell-depleted T cells, or PBMCs.

Produced via immunoSEQ multiplex PCR; TCRdb's table is partial and in-frame only. The table records about 190,000 clones, roughly 80% of them present only once. J was trimmed by 3 bases and V by 3 bases; bases with no gene match: 7. In germline, CDR1 is SGHDT, CDR2 YYEEEE. This CDR3 region has 16 residues. Sequencing was done on a sample of PBMCs or T cells enriched from blood (not recorded which). The clonotype comes from a woman in her 30s who had recovered from COVID-19. This chain joins TRBV5-6 and TRBJ2-7, with 12 positions matching TRBD1. The CDR3 is CASSSGTGGPLYEQYV. The DNA of the CDR3 is TGTGCCAGCAGCTCCGGGACAGGGGGCCCCCTCTACGAGCAGTACGTC.